A selection of T cell receptor beta chains follows, all from one sample in a study of control samples from healthy donors and cancer patients. The assay was immunoSEQ multiplex PCR, and TCRdb's table has in-frame clones only and misses some. The profile shows about 80,000 clones, around 92% of them singletons. The sequencing input was blood. These receptors were collected from a man in his fifties in good health. The CDR3 runs from the conserved cysteine through the conserved F or W. The D gene is left open where the match is weak. Some rows mark clone size as missing; the rest say once, few, many or name a class of expanded clone.

d_call clone_size j_call v_call cdr3_aa cdr3_nt
TRBD1 . TRBJ2-1 TRBV19 CASSIGTGTNEQFF TGTGCCAGTAGTATCGGGACAGGGACAAATGAGCAGTTCTTC
TRBD2 . TRBJ2-7 TRBV7-2 CASSSGLASSYEQYF TGTGCCAGCAGCTCGGGACTAGCGAGCTCCTACGAGCAGTACTTC
. . TRBJ2-7 TRBV7-9 CASSLASPGDSYEQYF TGTGCCAGCAGCTTAGCGTCTCCGGGGGATTCCTACGAGCAGTACTTC
. . TRBJ2-7 TRBV6-5 CASSYSKLTYEQYF TGTGCCAGCAGTTACTCGAAACTGACCTACGAGCAGTACTTC
TRBD1 . TRBJ1-2 TRBV2 CASRMDRGINYGYTF TGTGCCAGCAGGATGGACAGGGGAATCAACTATGGCTACACCTTC
. . TRBJ1-6 TRBV10-2 CASSRALADNSPLHF TGCGCCAGCAGTCGGGCCCTTGCGGATAATTCACCCCTCCACTTT
. . TRBJ1-3 TRBV10-3 CALQEGAGNTIYF TGTGCCCTCCAAGAGGGGGCTGGAAACACCATATATTTT
TRBD1 . TRBJ1-5 TRBV2 CASSEAPTGVLLKPQHF TGTGCCAGCAGTGAAGCGCCCACAGGGGTCCTTCTGAAGCCCCAGCATTTT
. . TRBJ2-1 TRBV5-1 CASSLRQGYNEQFF TGCGCCAGCAGCTTGAGGCAGGGCTACAATGAGCAGTTCTTC
. . TRBJ1-1 TRBV5-1 CASSPSGGDEAFF TGCGCCAGCAGCCCCTCGGGTGGCGACGAAGCTTTCTTT
. once TRBJ1-5 TRBV6-1 CASSEAQNQPQHF TGTGCCAGCAGTGAAGCACAGAATCAGCCCCAGCATTTT
. . TRBJ1-1 TRBV6-5 CASSVTAGNTEAFF TGTGCCAGCAGCGTTACAGCAGGGAACACTGAAGCTTTCTTT
. once TRBJ1-1 TRBV25-1 CATEGENTEAFF TGTGCCACCGAGGGGGAGAACACTGAAGCTTTCTTT
TRBD1 . TRBJ1-1 TRBV5-5 CASSLRTGGISRTEAFF TGTGCCAGCAGCTTGAGGACAGGGGGAATATCAAGAACTGAAGCTTTCTTT
. once TRBJ1-1 TRBV30 CAWSAWGGYTEAFF TGTGCCTGGAGTGCCTGGGGGGGGTACACTGAAGCTTTCTTT
TRBD1 . TRBJ1-5 TRBV19 CASSMLGQGSNQPQHF TGTGCCAGTAGTATGCTGGGACAGGGCAGCAATCAGCCCCAGCATTTT
. . TRBJ1-1 TRBV6-5 CASSPPGGPEAFF TGTGCCAGCAGTCCCCCGGGGGGGCCAGAAGCTTTCTTT
. . TRBJ1-3 TRBV25-1 CASSDQSSGNTIYF TGTGCCAGCAGTGACCAGTCCTCTGGAAACACCATATATTTT
. . TRBJ2-7 TRBV5-5 CASSLGGTSSYEQYF TGTGCCAGCAGCTTAGGCGGAACGTCCTCCTACGAGCAGTACTTC
. . TRBJ2-2 TRBV24-1 CATSDFGAGVTGELFF TGTGCCACCAGTGATTTTGGGGCAGGGGTCACCGGGGAGCTGTTTTTT
. . TRBJ1-6 TRBV25-1 CASRTTGSYNSPLHF TGTGCCAGCAGGACTACAGGATCCTATAATTCACCCCTCCACTTT
. . TRBJ1-1 TRBV3-1/TRBV3-2 CASSRVNTEAFF TGTGCCAGCAGCCGGGTGAACACTGAAGCTTTCTTT
. . TRBJ1-5 TRBV24-1 CATSDSGGANNQPQHF TGTGCCACCAGTGATTCGGGGGGCGCGAACAATCAGCCCCAGCATTTT
TRBD1 . TRBJ2-7 TRBV7-8 CASSARQGSYEQYF TGTGCCAGCAGCGCAAGACAGGGTTCCTACGAGCAGTACTTC